The 8 T cell receptor beta chains below were found in one sample sequenced in a study of early T cells in non-severe SARS-CoV-2 infection. TCRdb reprocessed the 5' RACE reads with MiXCR, giving one entry per CDR3 protein. Of more than 45,000 distinct CDR3 sequences listed, roughly 6.1% were seen once; the top ten hold around 6.9%. Sequenced here: whole blood, sampled at baseline. The receptors were gathered from an adult who was a healthcare worker with PCR-confirmed SARS-CoV-2 infection or an uninfected control (not recorded which).

This clonotype has a count of ten or more. This chain links TRBV12-3 or TRBV12-4 with TRBJ2-1; D unclear. V gave up 5 bases and J gave up 5 bases, with 1 base separating them. The CDR3 runs 10 residues. DNA of the CDR3: TGTGCCAGCAGTGACAATGAGCAGTTCTTC. It specifies CASSDNEQFF.

The chain employs TRBV3-1 and TRBJ2-7; a weak D match, TRBD1 (6 bases). Trimming took off 1 base at V and 4 bases at J, with 11 bases between the two ends. Germline values: CDR1 LGHDT, CDR2 YNNKEL (reference sequence). The CDR3 runs to 14 residues. CDR3 nucleotides: TGTGCCAGCAGCCAAGGAGGGACACAGTACGAGCAGTACTTC. Its translation is CASSQGGTQYEQYF.

The J gene is TRBJ1-1, the V gene TRBV12-3 or TRBV12-4; tentative D call: TRBD1 (5 bases). The V end was cut by 5 bases, the J end by 5 bases, with 15 bases between. CDR3 length: 14 residues. In nucleotides, the CDR3 is TGTGCCAGCAGTAAACGACGGGGACTGACTGAAGCTTTCTTT. Its translation: CASSKRRGLTEAFF.

The sample holds many counts of this clonotype. The chain couples TRBV19 to TRBJ2-1; 10 nucleotides line up with TRBD1. With V trimmed by 6 bases and J by 4 bases, 6 bases remained unmatched. The CDR3 covers 15 residues. The V gene's germline CDR1 is LNHDA and CDR2 SQIVND (reference sequence). CDR3 nucleotides: TGTGCCAGTAGCCCCCGGACAGGGGGTTACAATGAGCAGTTCTTC. It yields the protein CASSPRTGGYNEQFF.

V and J are TRBV5-4 and TRBJ2-5; D is ambiguous. Trimming removed 1 base at V and 3 bases at J, with 7 bases between. This CDR3 has 13 amino acids. Per the germline V gene, CDR1 is SGHNT and CDR2 is YYREEE (reference sequence). CDR3: CASSLYLEETQYF. The CDR3 DNA reads TGTGCCAGCAGCTTGTACCTAGAAGAGACCCAGTACTTC.

Many counts were recorded for this clonotype. The chain uses TRBV5-6 and TRBJ2-5; possibly TRBD1 or TRBD2 for D (5 bases each). Germline CDR1 is SGHDT and CDR2 is YYEEEE. This CDR3 contains 15 residues. Trimming removed 1 base from V and 2 bases from J, with 12 bases in between. The CDR3 loop is CASSLYGASQETQYF. The CDR3 DNA follows: TGTGCCAGCAGCTTGTACGGGGCAAGTCAAGAGACCCAGTACTTC.

This clonotype was counted at least ten times. The rearrangement uses TRBV5-1 and TRBJ2-5, with D uncertain. V shed 7 bases and J shed 1 base, with 17 bases lying between them. Germline CDR1 and CDR2: SGHRS and YFSETQ. This CDR3 is 15 amino acids long. CDR3 amino acids: CASQTSALIQETQYF. The CDR3 bases are TGCGCCAGCCAGACCTCAGCGCTGATCCAAGAGACCCAGTACTTC. Supplemented by reference TRBV5-1 and TRBJ2-5, the full variable domain reads KAGVTQTPRYLIKTRGQQVTLSCSPISGHRSVSWYQQTPGQGLQFLFEYFSETQRNKGNFPGRFSGRQFSNSRSEMNVSTLELGDSALYLCASQTSALIQETQYFGPGTRLLVL.

J is TRBJ2-5 and V is TRBV6-5; D perhaps matches TRBD1 (5 bases). Germline-derived CDR1 and CDR2 are MNHEY and SVGAGI. This CDR3 is 16 amino acids long. Trimming shortened V by 5 bases and J by 5 bases, and 21 bases separated the two germline ends. DNA for the CDR3: TGTGCCAGCAGTCTCGATGGGGCCTCGAAACGGGAGACCCAGTACTTC. It translates to CASSLDGASKRETQYF.